These T cell receptor beta chains were read from a single sample in a study of T-cell memory formation after mild COVID-19. TCRdb reanalysed the 5' RACE reads using MiXCR and keeps one entry per CDR3 protein. The sample consists of about 560,000 distinct CDR3 sequences, around 16% of them appearing once. The sequencing sample was made of PBMCs or a T cell subset sorted from them (not recorded which). All receptors derive from an adult woman who had mild COVID-19 (a few samples of this study predate the infection). Cell type and time point are not known. CDR3s include the opening cysteine and the closing phenylalanine or tryptophan. The D gene is left open where the match is weak. Clone size is not always given. Where it is, it says once, few, many or a class for expanded clones.

V gene,J gene,clone size,D gene,CDR3 protein,CDR3 DNA
TRBV5-6,TRBJ2-1,-,-,CATAEAISYNEQFF,TGTGCCACTGCGGAGGCTATATCCTACAATGAGCAGTTCTTC
TRBV12-3/TRBV12-4,TRBJ2-2,many,-,CASSRMGTFVPGELFF,TGTGCCAGCAGTAGAATGGGGACGTTTGTCCCCGGGGAGCTGTTTTTT
TRBV12-3/TRBV12-4,TRBJ1-6,few,TRBD1,CASSIPTGDNSPLHF,TGTGCCAGCAGCATTCCGACAGGGGATAATTCACCCCTCCACTTT
TRBV7-9,TRBJ2-3,-,-,CASSLAPSTNTQYF,TGTGCCAGCAGCTTAGCCCCAAGCACCAATACGCAGTATTTT
TRBV10-2,TRBJ2-2,few,-,CASSESWGTGELFF,TGCGCCAGCAGTGAGTCATGGGGCACCGGGGAGCTGTTTTTT
TRBV7-9,TRBJ1-5,few,-,CASSSGEGGNQPQHF,TGTGCCAGCAGCTCTGGGGAGGGTGGCAATCAGCCCCAGCATTTT
TRBV3-1,TRBJ2-2,few,-,CASSPLPGGLTGELFF,TGTGCCAGCAGCCCGCTCCCAGGCGGACTCACCGGGGAGCTGTTTTTT
TRBV25-1,TRBJ1-2,-,-,CASTQGGDGYTF,TGTGCCAGCACTCAGGGTGGGGATGGCTACACCTTC
TRBV30,TRBJ2-1,few,TRBD1,CAWSVRDRAGNEQFF,TGTGCCTGGAGTGTTCGGGACAGGGCCGGCAATGAGCAGTTCTTC
TRBV7-9,TRBJ1-1,many,-,CASSSGRTQGNTEAFF,TGTGCCAGCAGCTCCGGGCGCACTCAGGGGAACACTGAAGCTTTCTTT
TRBV30,TRBJ2-5,few,-,CAWSGQGGETQYF,TGTGCCTGGAGTGGCCAGGGAGGAGAGACCCAGTACTTC
TRBV7-2,TRBJ2-1,-,-,CASSPPWLENEQFF,TGTGCCAGCAGCCCGCCGTGGCTGGAAAATGAGCAGTTCTTC
TRBV4-3,TRBJ2-1,few,-,CASSQGGARNEQFF,TGCGCCAGCAGCCAAGGTGGGGCGCGCAATGAGCAGTTCTTC
TRBV10-2,TRBJ2-3,few,-,CASSEELVRADTQYF,TGCGCCAGCAGTGAGGAGCTAGTTAGGGCAGATACGCAGTATTTT
TRBV6-2/TRBV6-3,TRBJ2-1,few,-,CASTTRGRPTPEQFF,TGTGCCAGCACCACCCGGGGCAGGCCAACCCCTGAGCAGTTCTTC
TRBV5-5,TRBJ1-2,-,TRBD1,CASSFWTGIGYTF,TGTGCCAGCAGCTTCTGGACAGGGATTGGCTACACCTTC
TRBV12-3/TRBV12-4,TRBJ1-2,-,TRBD1,CASREHRGNYGYTF,TGTGCCAGCAGGGAGCACAGGGGAAACTATGGCTACACCTTC
TRBV15,TRBJ1-2,-,-,CATSRETRGGYTF,TGTGCCACCAGCAGGGAAACCAGGGGTGGCTACACCTTC
TRBV5-1,TRBJ2-1,-,TRBD2,CASSLALVAGGADEQFF,TGCGCCAGCAGCTTGGCCCTGGTAGCGGGAGGGGCGGATGAGCAGTTCTTC
TRBV12-3/TRBV12-4,TRBJ2-7,few,-,CASSPPQHAYEQYF,TGTGCCAGCAGTCCACCTCAGCACGCCTACGAGCAGTACTTC
TRBV7-3,TRBJ2-3,few,TRBD1,CASSLRTGKGTDTQYF,TGTGCCAGCAGCTTAAGGACAGGGAAAGGCACAGATACGCAGTATTTT
TRBV5-4,TRBJ2-7,many,-,CASSSPGRLSYEQYF,TGTGCCAGCAGTTCCCCGGGACGGCTTTCCTACGAGCAGTACTTC
TRBV18,TRBJ2-1,-,-,CASSLSLSATQSSYNEQFF,TGTGCCAGCTCACTAAGTCTAAGTGCCACCCAAAGCTCCTACAATGAGCAGTTCTTC
TRBV9,TRBJ2-1,few,-,CASSVGLMNEQFF,TGTGCCAGCAGCGTAGGGCTGATGAATGAGCAGTTCTTC
TRBV11-3,TRBJ2-1,-,TRBD2,CASSLAGGSGNEQFF,TGTGCCAGCAGCTTAGCGGGAGGCTCGGGCAATGAGCAGTTCTTC
TRBV6-6,TRBJ2-7,-,-,CASSYSEGVYEQYF,TGTGCCAGCAGTTACTCAGAGGGAGTCTACGAGCAGTACTTC
TRBV19,TRBJ2-7,few,TRBD1,CASNGPGRGRSYEQYF,TGTGCCAGTAATGGGCCTGGCAGGGGGCGATCCTACGAGCAGTACTTC
TRBV2,TRBJ2-1,-,-,CAGGGAGTYNEQFF,TGTGCCGGTGGGGGGGCAGGCACCTACAATGAGCAGTTCTTC
TRBV11-2,TRBJ2-1,few,TRBD1,CASSLAGNRGLYNEQFF,TGTGCCAGCAGCTTAGCGGGCAACAGGGGCCTATACAATGAGCAGTTCTTC
TRBV6-2/TRBV6-3,TRBJ1-1,-,-,CASSRGGGAFF,TGTGCCAGCAGTCGGGGCGGGGGAGCTTTCTTT
TRBV29-1,TRBJ1-1,-,-,CSSRELMNTEAFF,TGCAGCTCTAGGGAGCTCATGAACACTGAAGCTTTCTTT
TRBV9,TRBJ1-1,many,-,CASSRGPNTEAFF,TGTGCCAGCAGCCGTGGACCGAACACTGAAGCTTTCTTT
TRBV24-1,TRBJ2-5,-,-,CATSGGGGETQYF,TGTGCCACCAGTGGGGGGGGCGGAGAGACCCAGTACTTC
TRBV6-1,TRBJ2-2,few,-,CASNGGVNTGELFF,TGTGCCAGCAATGGAGGAGTAAACACCGGGGAGCTGTTTTTT
TRBV6-2/TRBV6-3,TRBJ1-1,few,TRBD1,CASSLLGTGTEAFF,TGTGCCAGCAGCCTACTCGGGACAGGCACTGAAGCTTTCTTT
TRBV24-1,TRBJ1-5,few,-,CATSDFGGPQHF,TGTGCCACCAGTGATTTTGGCGGGCCCCAGCATTTT
TRBV5-1,TRBJ2-7,few,-,CASSFPTDYEQYF,TGCGCCAGCAGCTTTCCGACAGACTACGAGCAGTACTTC
TRBV20-1,TRBJ1-5,few,-,CSAREWEGPSNQPQHF,TGCAGTGCTAGAGAGTGGGAGGGCCCCAGCAATCAGCCCCAGCATTTT
TRBV11-2,TRBJ2-7,few,TRBD1,CASSLEGPGTGAGEQYF,TGTGCCAGCAGCTTAGAGGGGCCGGGGACAGGGGCGGGCGAGCAGTACTTC
TRBV6-1,TRBJ1-5,few,-,CASSERGGVNQPQHF,TGTGCCAGCAGTGAAAGAGGGGGTGTTAATCAGCCCCAGCATTTT
TRBV4-2,TRBJ2-7,-,-,CASSQTEFYEQYF,TGTGCCAGCAGCCAAACAGAGTTCTACGAGCAGTACTTC
TRBV7-2,TRBJ1-6,-,-,CASSLAAAGWSSPLHF,TGTGCCAGCAGCTTAGCTGCGGCAGGGTGGAGTTCACCCCTCCACTTT
TRBV5-4,TRBJ2-5,few,-,CASSLSSVTQYF,TGTGCCAGCAGCTTGTCTAGTGTGACCCAGTACTTC
TRBV9,TRBJ2-7,few,TRBD1,CASSNARQGYEQYF,TGTGCCAGCAGCAATGCTCGACAGGGCTACGAGCAGTACTTC
TRBV29-1,TRBJ1-2,-,-,CSVCPEPGAYGYTF,TGCAGCGTCTGCCCTGAGCCAGGGGCCTATGGCTACACCTTC
TRBV6-5,TRBJ1-6,-,TRBD1,CASSYSYRGQDSPLHF,TGTGCCAGCAGTTACTCCTACAGGGGACAGGATTCACCCCTCCACTTT
TRBV5-1,TRBJ2-7,-,TRBD1,CASSLVGQGALTYEQYF,TGCGCCAGCAGCTTGGTTGGGCAGGGGGCTCTCACCTACGAGCAGTACTTC